The present T cell receptor beta chain was sequenced within a study of T cell responses to AZD1222 COVID-19 vaccine. Of note for this clone: No antigen is known for it.

The protocol was immunoSEQ multiplex PCR, while the TCRdb copy is restricted to in-frame clones and leaves out a portion. This table holds 150,000 or so clones, approximately 92% found once. From germline, CDR1 is MGHRA and CDR2 YSYEKL. With 9 bases removed from V and 3 bases from J, the gap between germline ends came to 18 bases. This CDR3 comprises 14 residues. Study-level results: Spike-specific TCR depth and breadth grew after two AZD1222 doses. Researchers report vaccine-associated CD4 TCRs spanning spike, with dominance at 160-218 and 743-854.

The sequencing here drew on peripheral blood, taken on day 0 of AZD1222 vaccination. The rearrangement joins TRBV4-1 to TRBJ2-7, with D possibly being TRBD2 (5 bases). This clonotype was obtained from an adult in good health. The CDR3 nucleotides are TGCGCCAGTAGGCGGGCACTGGGTCTCTACGAGCAGTACTTC. Its protein product is CASRRALGLYEQYF.